This TCR beta chain was recovered during a study of blood T cell repertoires in COVID-19. Study at large: Acute and convalescent COVID-19 samples came from the United States, Italy and Spain.

This clone was recorded only once. The CDR3 covers 14 residues. Per the germline V gene, CDR1 is MNHEY and CDR2 is SMNVEV (reference sequence). V was pared by 5 bases and J by 1 base, with 10 bases between. Generated by immunoSEQ multiplex PCR, the TCRdb table keeps only in-frame clones and is missing some. The sample comprises 300,000 to 350,000 clones, 87% of which are singletons, and roughly 6% rests with the top ten. The specimen was peripheral blood. The TCR originated in a woman between 50 and 59 years old with COVID-19, enrolled during active disease. The V gene is TRBV27, the J gene TRBJ2-3; weak D call: TRBD1 (6 bases). The CDR3 coding sequence is TGTGCCAGCAGTCTAGGGGGTGGCACAGATACGCAGTATTTT. It is translated as CASSLGGGTDTQYF.